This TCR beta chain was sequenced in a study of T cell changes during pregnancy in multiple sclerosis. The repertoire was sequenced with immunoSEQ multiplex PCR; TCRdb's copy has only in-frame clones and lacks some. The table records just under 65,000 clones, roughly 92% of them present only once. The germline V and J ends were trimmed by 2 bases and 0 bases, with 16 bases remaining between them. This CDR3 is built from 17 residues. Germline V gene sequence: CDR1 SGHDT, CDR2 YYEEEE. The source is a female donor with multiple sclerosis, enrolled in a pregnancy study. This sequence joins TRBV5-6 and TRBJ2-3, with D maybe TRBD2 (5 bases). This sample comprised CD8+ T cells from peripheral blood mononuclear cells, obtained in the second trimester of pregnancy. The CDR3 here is CASSFFVAPSSTDTQYF. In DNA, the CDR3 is TGTGCCAGCAGCTTCTTCGTAGCGCCTTCTAGCACAGATACGCAGTATTTT.